Each of the 11 T cell receptor beta chains below was sequenced from the same sample in a study of T cell repertoires in cytomegalovirus infection. In TCRdb, the reads were re-called with MiXCR into one record per CDR3 protein. The top ten hold around three quarters of the sample, which has about 60,000 distinct CDR3 sequences, about 30% seen once. Their recognized antigens are unknown. Sequenced input: PBMCs, sequenced either directly or after in vitro stimulation (not recorded which). These receptors came from a human donor in good health (CMV status not recorded). Some clones in this sample may be carry-over from other donors' samples.

The chain is built from TRBV20-1 and TRBJ2-1; 9 positions agree with TRBD1. The junction had 4 bases not matched to a gene; V was cut back by 0 bases and J by 4 bases. CDR1 is DFQATT, CDR2 SNEGSKA, per germline (reference sequence). There are 15 residues in the CDR3. The CDR3 reads CSARDHRGRYNEQFF. The DNA for the CDR3 is TGCAGTGCTAGAGACCACAGGGGGCGTTACAATGAGCAGTTCTTC.

This clonotype was found a few times. The chain links TRBV7-9 to TRBJ2-1, with D perhaps assigned TRBD1 or TRBD2 (5 bases each). Between the trimmed V and J ends, which lost 4 bases and 7 bases, there was a span of 11 bases. The CDR3 runs to 13 residues. Germline V CDR1 and CDR2: SEHNR, FQNEAQ (reference sequence). This CDR3 reads CASSSPGQNEQFF. The CDR3 region has the DNA TGTGCCAGCAGCTCCCCGGGGCAGAATGAGCAGTTCTTC.

This chain joins TRBV20-1 and TRBJ2-1; 11 nucleotides align to TRBD2. The CDR3 has 16 residues. Germline values: CDR1 DFQATT, CDR2 SNEGSKA (reference sequence). V trimming: 0 bases; J trimming: 7 bases; junction bases outside the gene matches: 8. The CDR3 region has the DNA TGCAGTGCTAGAGATAGTAGCGGGGGGGCGCGGAATGAGCAGTTCTTC. Its translation is CSARDSSGGARNEQFF.

In this sample, this clonotype turned up a few times. CDR3 nucleotides: TGCGCCAGCAGCTTGGAGGGCCAAGATACGCAGTATTTT. Amino acids: CASSLEGQDTQYF. V and J are TRBV5-1 and TRBJ2-3; D remains ambiguous. CDR3 length: 13 amino acids. V was shortened by 0 bases and J by 5 bases, with 7 bases between the two germline ends. In germline, CDR1 is SGHRS, CDR2 YFSETQ.

The CDR3 loop is CSARGYRQSYEQYF. The DNA of the CDR3 is TGCAGTGCTAGAGGTTACAGACAGTCCTACGAGCAGTACTTC. The chain links TRBV20-1 to TRBJ2-7, with D possibly being TRBD1 (5 bases). Trimming took off 1 base at V and 1 base at J, with 11 bases between the two ends. The CDR3 is 14 residues long. The V gene's germline CDR1 is DFQATT and CDR2 SNEGSKA (reference sequence).

The chain is built from TRBV2 and TRBJ2-7, with D perhaps matching TRBD1 (5 bases). The CDR3 runs to 14 residues. Trimming stripped 5 bases from V and 1 base from J, with 12 bases between. Germline CDR1 reads SNHLY; CDR2 reads FYNNEI. CDR3 sequence reads: CASSSDRTSYEQYF. The CDR3 nucleotides read TGTGCCAGCAGTTCCGACAGAACTTCCTACGAGCAGTACTTC.

The chain couples TRBV2 to TRBJ2-3, with 8 bases that match TRBD2. V was clipped by 6 bases and J by 2 bases; unmatched bases: 4. This CDR3 is 14 amino acids long. Germline V gene lookup returns CDR1 SNHLY and CDR2 FYNNEI. The CDR3 sequence is CASRSGGPTDTQYF. As DNA, the CDR3 is TGTGCCAGCAGGTCGGGGGGGCCCACAGATACGCAGTATTTT.

This chain uses TRBV7-9 with TRBJ1-2; D is ambiguous. Germline V gene lookup returns CDR1 SEHNR and CDR2 FQNEAQ (reference sequence). This CDR3 region has 13 residues. V lost 1 base to trimming and J lost 6 bases, with 9 bases between them. The CDR3 DNA follows: TGTGCCAGCAGCTTAGTCGTGTCTGATGGCTACACCTTC. This codes for CASSLVVSDGYTF.

The gene calls are TRBV7-2 and TRBJ2-5; D possibly matches TRBD1 or TRBD2 (6 bases each). Trimming cost V 1 base and J 5 bases, with 11 bases left between them. CDR3 length: 14 amino acids. The germline CDR1 and CDR2 sequences are SGHTA and FQGNSA. Here the CDR3 reads CASSLVGGPETQYF. The CDR3 DNA reads TGTGCCAGCAGCTTAGTGGGGGGCCCGGAGACCCAGTACTTC.

This clonotype has a count of ten or more. This chain uses TRBV7-2 with TRBJ1-1; the D is unclear. CDR1 and CDR2 from the germline V gene are SGHTA and FQGNSA. V was trimmed by 5 bases and J by 1 base, leaving 14 bases between them. The CDR3 has 15 residues. In DNA, the CDR3 is TGTGCCAGCAGCGGATCTCCAGGCGAGAACACTGAAGCTTTCTTT. Its protein is CASSGSPGENTEAFF.

This clonotype was recorded a few times. Here the CDR3 reads CASSVGATTFTDTQYF. The DNA of the CDR3 is TGTGCCAGCAGCGTAGGGGCTACCACATTCACAGATACGCAGTATTTT. The V and J genes are TRBV9 and TRBJ2-3; no firm D call. This CDR3 region has 16 residues. Between the trimmed V and J ends, which lost 0 bases and 2 bases, there was a span of 13 bases. Germline CDR1 SGDLS, CDR2 YYNGEE.